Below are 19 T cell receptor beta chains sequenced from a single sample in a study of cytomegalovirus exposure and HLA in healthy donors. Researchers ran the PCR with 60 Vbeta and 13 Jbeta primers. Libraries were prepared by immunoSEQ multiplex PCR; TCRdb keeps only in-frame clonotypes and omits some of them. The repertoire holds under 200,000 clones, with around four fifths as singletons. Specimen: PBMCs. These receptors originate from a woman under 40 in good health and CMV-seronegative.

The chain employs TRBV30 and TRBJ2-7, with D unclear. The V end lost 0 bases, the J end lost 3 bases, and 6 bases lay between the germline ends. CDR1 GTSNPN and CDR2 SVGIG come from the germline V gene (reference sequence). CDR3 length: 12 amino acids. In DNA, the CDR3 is TGTGCCTGGAGTGTTTCCATCTACGAGCAGTACTTC. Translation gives CAWSVSIYEQYF.

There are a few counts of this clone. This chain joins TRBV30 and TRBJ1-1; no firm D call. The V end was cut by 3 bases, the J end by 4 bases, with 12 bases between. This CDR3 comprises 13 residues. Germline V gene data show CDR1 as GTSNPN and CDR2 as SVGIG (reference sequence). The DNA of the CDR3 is TGTGCCTGGAGACCCTCAGGAGGCACTGAAGCTTTCTTT. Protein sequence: CAWRPSGGTEAFF.

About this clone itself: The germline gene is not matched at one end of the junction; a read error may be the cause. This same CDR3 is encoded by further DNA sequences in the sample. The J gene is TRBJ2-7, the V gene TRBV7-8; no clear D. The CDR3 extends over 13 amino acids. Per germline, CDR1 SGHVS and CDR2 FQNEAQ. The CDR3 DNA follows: TGTTCCAGCAAGGAGAAGACGGCATACGAGCAGTACTTC. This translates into CSSKEKTAYEQYF.

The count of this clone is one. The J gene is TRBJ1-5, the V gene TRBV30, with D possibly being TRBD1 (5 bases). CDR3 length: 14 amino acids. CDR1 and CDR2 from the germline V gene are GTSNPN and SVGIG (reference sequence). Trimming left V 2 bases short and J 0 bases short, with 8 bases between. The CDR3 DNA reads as TGTGCCTGGAGTACAGGAGTTAGCAATCAGCCCCAGCATTTT. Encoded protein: CAWSTGVSNQPQHF.

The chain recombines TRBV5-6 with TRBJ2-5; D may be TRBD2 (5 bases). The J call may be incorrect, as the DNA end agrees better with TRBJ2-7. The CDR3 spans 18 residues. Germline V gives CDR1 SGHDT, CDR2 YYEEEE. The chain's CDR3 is CASSPVERWRQDSYEQYF. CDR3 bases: TGTGCCAGCAGCCCAGTTGAGCGGTGGAGGCAGGACTCCTACGAGCAGTACTTC.

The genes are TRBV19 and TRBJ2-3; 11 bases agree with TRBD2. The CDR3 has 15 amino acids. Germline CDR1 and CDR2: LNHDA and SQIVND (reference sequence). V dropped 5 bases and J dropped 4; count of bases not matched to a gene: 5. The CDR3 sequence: CASSVSGGASDTQYF. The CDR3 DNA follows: TGTGCCAGTAGTGTTAGCGGGGGGGCGTCAGATACGCAGTATTTT. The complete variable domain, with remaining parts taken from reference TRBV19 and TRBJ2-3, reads DGGITQSPKYLFRKEGQNVTLSCEQNLNHDAMYWYRQDPGQGLRLIYYSQIVNDFQKGDIAEGYSVSREKKESFPLTVTSAQKNPTAFYLCASSVSGGASDTQYFGPGTRLTVL.

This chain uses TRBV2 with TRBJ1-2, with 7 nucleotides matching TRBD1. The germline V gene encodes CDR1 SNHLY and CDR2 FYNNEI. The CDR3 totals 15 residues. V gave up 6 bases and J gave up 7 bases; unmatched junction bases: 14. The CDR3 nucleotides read TGTGCCAGCAGCCCGGGACAGCTTCATTACTCTGGCTACACCTTC. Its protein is CASSPGQLHYSGYTF.

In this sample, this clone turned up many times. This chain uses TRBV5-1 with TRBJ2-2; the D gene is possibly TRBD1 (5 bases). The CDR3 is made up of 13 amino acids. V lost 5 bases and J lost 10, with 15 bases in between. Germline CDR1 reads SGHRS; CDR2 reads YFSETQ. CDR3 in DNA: TGCGCCAGCAGGACAGCTCCTCAGGAGGAGCTGTTTTTT. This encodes CASRTAPQEELFF.

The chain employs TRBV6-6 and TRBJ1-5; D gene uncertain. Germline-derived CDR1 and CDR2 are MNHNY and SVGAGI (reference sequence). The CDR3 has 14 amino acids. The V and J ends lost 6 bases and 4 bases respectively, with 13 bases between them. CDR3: CASSRSSLNQPQHF. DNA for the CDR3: TGTGCCAGCAGCAGGTCGAGTCTAAATCAGCCCCAGCATTTT.

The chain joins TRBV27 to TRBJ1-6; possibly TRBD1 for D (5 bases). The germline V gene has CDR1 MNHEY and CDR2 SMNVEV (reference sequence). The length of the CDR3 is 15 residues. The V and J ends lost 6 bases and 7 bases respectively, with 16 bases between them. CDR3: CASRGDRRGNSPLHF. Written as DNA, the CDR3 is TGTGCCAGCAGGGGGGATAGGAGGGGCAATTCACCCCTCCACTTT.

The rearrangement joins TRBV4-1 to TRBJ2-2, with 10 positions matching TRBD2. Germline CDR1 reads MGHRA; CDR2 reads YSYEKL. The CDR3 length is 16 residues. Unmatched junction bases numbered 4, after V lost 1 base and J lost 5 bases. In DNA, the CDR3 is TGCGCCAGCAGCCAAGGAAATAGCGGGGGGACCGGGGAGCTGTTTTTT. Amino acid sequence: CASSQGNSGGTGELFF.

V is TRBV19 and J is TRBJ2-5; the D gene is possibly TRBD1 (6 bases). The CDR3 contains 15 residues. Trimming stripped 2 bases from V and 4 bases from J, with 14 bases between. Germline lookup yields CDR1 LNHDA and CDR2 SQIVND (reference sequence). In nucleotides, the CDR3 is TGTGCCAGTAGTATAATATTCAGGGGTCGAGAGACCCAGTACTTC. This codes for CASSIIFRGRETQYF.

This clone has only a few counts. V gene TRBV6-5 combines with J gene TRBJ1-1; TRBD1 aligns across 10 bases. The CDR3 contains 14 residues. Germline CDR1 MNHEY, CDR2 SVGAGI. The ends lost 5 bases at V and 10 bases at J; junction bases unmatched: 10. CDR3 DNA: TGTGCCAGCAGTCGGACAGGGGGATTTTTAACAGCTTTCTTT. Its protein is CASSRTGGFLTAFF.

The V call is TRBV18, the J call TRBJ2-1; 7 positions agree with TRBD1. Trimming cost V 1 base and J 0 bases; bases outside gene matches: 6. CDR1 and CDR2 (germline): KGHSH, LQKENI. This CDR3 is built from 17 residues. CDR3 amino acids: CASSPLTGVSSYNEQFF. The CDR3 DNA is TGTGCCAGCTCACCACTTACAGGGGTCAGCTCCTACAATGAGCAGTTCTTC.

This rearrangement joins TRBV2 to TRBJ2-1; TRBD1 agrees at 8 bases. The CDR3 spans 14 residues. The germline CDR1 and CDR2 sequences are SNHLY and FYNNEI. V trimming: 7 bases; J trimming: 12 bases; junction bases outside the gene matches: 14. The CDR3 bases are TGTGCCAGCACCCTCAGACCCGGACAGGGAGGGCAGTTCTTC. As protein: CASTLRPGQGGQFF.

The CDR3 DNA is TGTGCCAGTAGTATAGGAGGGGGGAACACTGAAGCTTTCTTT. Translated, it gives CASSIGGGNTEAFF. V and J are TRBV19 and TRBJ1-1; the D gene is possibly TRBD1 (6 bases). Germline V gene sequence: CDR1 LNHDA, CDR2 SQIVND (reference sequence). V lost 1 base, J lost 1 base, and 7 bases lay in between. CDR3 length: 14 residues.

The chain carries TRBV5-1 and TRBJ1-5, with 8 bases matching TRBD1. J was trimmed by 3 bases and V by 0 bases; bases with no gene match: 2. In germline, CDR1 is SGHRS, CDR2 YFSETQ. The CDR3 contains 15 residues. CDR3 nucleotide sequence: TGCGCCAGCAGCTTGGAGACAGGGGACAATCAGCCCCAGCATTTT. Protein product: CASSLETGDNQPQHF.

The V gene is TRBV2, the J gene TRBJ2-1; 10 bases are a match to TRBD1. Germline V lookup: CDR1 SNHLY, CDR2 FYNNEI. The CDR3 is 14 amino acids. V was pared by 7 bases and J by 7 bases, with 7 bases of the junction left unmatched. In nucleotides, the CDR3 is TGTGCCAGCAAGGCTGGGACAGGGGCAAATGAGCAGTTCTTC. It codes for CASKAGTGANEQFF.

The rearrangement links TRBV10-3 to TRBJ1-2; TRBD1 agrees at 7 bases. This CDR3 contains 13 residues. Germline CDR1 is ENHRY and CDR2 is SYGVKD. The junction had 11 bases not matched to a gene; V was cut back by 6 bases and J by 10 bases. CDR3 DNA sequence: TGTGCCATCAGCACCGGGACAGATCCGGACTACACCTTC. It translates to CAISTGTDPDYTF.